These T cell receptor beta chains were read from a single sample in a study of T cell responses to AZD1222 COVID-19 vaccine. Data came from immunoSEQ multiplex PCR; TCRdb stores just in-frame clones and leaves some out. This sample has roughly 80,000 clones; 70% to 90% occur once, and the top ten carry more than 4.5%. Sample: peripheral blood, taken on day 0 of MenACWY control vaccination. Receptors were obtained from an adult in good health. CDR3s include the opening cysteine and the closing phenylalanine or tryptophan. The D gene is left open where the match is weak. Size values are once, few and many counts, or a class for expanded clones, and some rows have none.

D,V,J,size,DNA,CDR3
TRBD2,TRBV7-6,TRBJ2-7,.,TGTGCCAGCAGCTTAGAGGCGACTAGCATAACCTACGAGCAGTACTTC,CASSLEATSITYEQYF
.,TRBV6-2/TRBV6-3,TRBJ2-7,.,TGTGCCAGCAGTCAGGATTACGAGCAGTACTTC,CASSQDYEQYF
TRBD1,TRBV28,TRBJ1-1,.,TGTGCCAGCAGTTTAGTGGACAGGGCGACTGAAGCTTTCTTT,CASSLVDRATEAFF
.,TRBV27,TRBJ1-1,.,TGTGCCAGCAGCTTCGGGCAATCGGGGGCCGGGAACACTGAAGCTTTCTTT,CASSFGQSGAGNTEAFF
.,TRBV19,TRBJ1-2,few,TGTGCCAGTAGTACGACCGGGGCGGGTGGCTACACCTTC,CASSTTGAGGYTF
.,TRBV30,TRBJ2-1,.,TGTGCCTGGTTTAGGGGTCAGTCCTCCTACAATGAGCAGTTCTTC,CAWFRGQSSYNEQFF
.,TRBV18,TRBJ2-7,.,TGTGCCAGCTCACCACGTCTCGACAACTTATACGAGCAGTACTTC,CASSPRLDNLYEQYF
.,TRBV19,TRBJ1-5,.,TGTGCCAGTAGTATACAGTGGGATCAGCCCCAGCATTTT,CASSIQWDQPQHF
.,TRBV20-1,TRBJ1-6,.,TGCAGTGCTAGTCGGCAGGTCAATTCACCCCTCCACTTT,CSASRQVNSPLHF
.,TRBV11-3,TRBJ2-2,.,TGTGCCAGCAGCTTAGATTGGACCGGGGAGCTGTTTTTT,CASSLDWTGELFF
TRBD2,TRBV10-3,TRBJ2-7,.,TGTGCCATCAGCCCGGGGGGATGGCAGTACTTC,CAISPGGWQYF
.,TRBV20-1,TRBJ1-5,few,TGCAGTGCACTGGACAGACAGCCCCAGCATTTT,CSALDRQPQHF
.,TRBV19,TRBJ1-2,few,TGTGCCAGTAGTCGTTCGCAGGGCGGAGGCTACACCTTC,CASSRSQGGGYTF
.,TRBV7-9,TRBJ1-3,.,TGTGCCAGCAGCCCCCCCTCTGGAAACACCATATATTTT,CASSPPSGNTIYF
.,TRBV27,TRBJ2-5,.,TGTGCCAGCAGTTTATCGGTTGAGACCCAGTACTTC,CASSLSVETQYF
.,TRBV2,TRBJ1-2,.,TGTGCCAGCGGGAGACAGTTAAGAGATGGCTACACCTTC,CASGRQLRDGYTF
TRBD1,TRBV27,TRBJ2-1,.,TGTGCCAGCAGTGCACAGGGGCTGCCTTCAGGGGAGCAGTTCTTC,CASSAQGLPSGEQFF
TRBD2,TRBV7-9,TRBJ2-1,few,TGTGCCAGCAGCTCTAGCGGGAGGGCCGGGCACAATGAGCAGTTCTTC,CASSSSGRAGHNEQFF
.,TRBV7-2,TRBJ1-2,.,TGTGCGAGCGGCCGGTCATCTAACTATGGCTACACCTTC,CASGRSSNYGYTF
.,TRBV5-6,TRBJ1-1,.,TGTGCCAGCAGCTCTGGCCCGAACACTGAAGCTTTCTTT,CASSSGPNTEAFF
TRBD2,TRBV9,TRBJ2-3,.,TGTGCCAGCAGCGTAGATCCAGCGGGAGGTGTAGATACGCAGTATTTT,CASSVDPAGGVDTQYF
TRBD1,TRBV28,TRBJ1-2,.,TGTGCCAGCAGCGGACAGGGGATCTACATGGCGGACACCTTC,CASSGQGIYMADTF
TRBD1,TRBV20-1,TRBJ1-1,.,TGCAGTGCTTCGACAGGGGCGGCTTTCTTT,CSASTGAAFF
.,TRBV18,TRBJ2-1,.,TGTGCCAGCTCATCACTAGCCTCCCCTGAGCAGTTCTTC,CASSSLASPEQFF
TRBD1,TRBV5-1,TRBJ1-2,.,TGCGCCAGCAGCCGGGAGGGACAGGGCAGCTATGGCTACACCTTC,CASSREGQGSYGYTF
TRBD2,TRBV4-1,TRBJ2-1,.,TGCGCCAGCAGCCCACACCGACTAGCGGGAGTAGGTGAGCAGTTCTTC,CASSPHRLAGVGEQFF
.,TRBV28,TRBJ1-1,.,TGTGCCAGCAGCCCCGGGAGAATGAACACTGAAGCTTTCTTT,CASSPGRMNTEAFF
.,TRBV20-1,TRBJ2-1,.,TGCAGTGATCGGGGGCGGGAGGAGCAGTTCTTC,CSDRGREEQFF
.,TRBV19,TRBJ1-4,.,TGTGCCAGTAGAAGGACCAGGGATAATGAAAAACTGTTTTTT,CASRRTRDNEKLFF
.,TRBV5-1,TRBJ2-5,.,TGCGCCAGCAGCTTGGGGGGGTTCCAAGAGACCCAGTACTTC,CASSLGGFQETQYF
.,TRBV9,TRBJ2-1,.,TGTGCCAGCAGCGTAGAAAATGAGCAGTTCTTC,CASSVENEQFF
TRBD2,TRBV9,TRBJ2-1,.,TGTGCCAGCAGCGCGCCTCGGCCGGGACTAAGTAACAATGAGCAGTTCTTC,CASSAPRPGLSNNEQFF
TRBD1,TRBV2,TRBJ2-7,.,TGTGCCAGCAGGTCCGGGACAGGGGTGTACGAGCAGTACTTC,CASRSGTGVYEQYF
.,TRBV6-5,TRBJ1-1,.,TGTGCCAGCAGTAGGAAGACAGGGAACACTGAAGCTTTCTTT,CASSRKTGNTEAFF
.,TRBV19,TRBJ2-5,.,TGTGCCAGTAAACAGACTGAGTGGCAAGAGACCCAGTACTTC,CASKQTEWQETQYF
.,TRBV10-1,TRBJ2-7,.,TGCGCCAGCAGCCCCGGGACCGAAAGCTCCTACGAGCAGTACTTC,CASSPGTESSYEQYF
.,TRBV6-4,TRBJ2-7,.,TGTGCCAGCAGTTACGGGTGGGGTTGGTACGAGCAGTACTTC,CASSYGWGWYEQYF
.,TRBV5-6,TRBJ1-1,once,TGTGCCAGCAGCTCCCTACAGGGTAAAGCTTTCTTT,CASSSLQGKAFF
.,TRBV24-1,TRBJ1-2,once,TGTGCCACCAGTGATTCGGGACCTACCGGTGGCTACACCTTC,CATSDSGPTGGYTF
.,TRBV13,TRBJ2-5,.,TGTGCCAGCAGCCTCGCTGGGGGAAGGTACCAAGAGACCCAGTACTTC,CASSLAGGRYQETQYF
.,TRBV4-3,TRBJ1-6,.,TGCGCCAGCAGCCAAGAGCGGGGTCGGCATTCACCCCTCCACTTT,CASSQERGRHSPLHF
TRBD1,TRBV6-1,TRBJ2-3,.,TGTGCCAGCAGTGAGGGGACAGGGGGCGCAGATACGCAGTATTTT,CASSEGTGGADTQYF
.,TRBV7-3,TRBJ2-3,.,TGTGCCAGCAGCTTAATCCCGGGGCGCACAGATACGCAGTATTTT,CASSLIPGRTDTQYF
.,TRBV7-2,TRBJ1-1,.,TGTGCCAGCAGCTTAGGGCGGAGGGCGGCTGAAGCTTTCTTT,CASSLGRRAAEAFF
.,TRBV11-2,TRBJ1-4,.,TGTGCCAGCAGCTTAGATCTTACGGAGGGCGGGCTGTTTTTT,CASSLDLTEGGLFF
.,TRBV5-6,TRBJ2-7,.,TGTGCCAGCAGCTTCTGGGGGCGACGGGTGTATCGCTACGAGCAGTACTTC,CASSFWGRRVYRYEQYF